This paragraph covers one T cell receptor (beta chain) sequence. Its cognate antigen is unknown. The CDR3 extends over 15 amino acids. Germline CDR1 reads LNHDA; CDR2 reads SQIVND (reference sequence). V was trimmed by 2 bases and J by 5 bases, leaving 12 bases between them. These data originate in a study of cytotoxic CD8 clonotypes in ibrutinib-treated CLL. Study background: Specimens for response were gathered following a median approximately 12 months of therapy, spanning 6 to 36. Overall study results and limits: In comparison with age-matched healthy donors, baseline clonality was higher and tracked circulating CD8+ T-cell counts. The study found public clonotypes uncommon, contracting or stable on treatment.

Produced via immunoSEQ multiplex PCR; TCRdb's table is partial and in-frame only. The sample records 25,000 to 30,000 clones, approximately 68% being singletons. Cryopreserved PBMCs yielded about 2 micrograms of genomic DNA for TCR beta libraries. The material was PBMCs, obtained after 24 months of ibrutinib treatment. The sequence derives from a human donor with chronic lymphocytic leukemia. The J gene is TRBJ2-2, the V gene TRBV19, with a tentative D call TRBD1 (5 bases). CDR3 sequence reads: CASSIQGFRTGELFF. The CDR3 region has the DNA TGTGCCAGTAGTATACAGGGTTTCAGGACCGGGGAGCTGTTTTTT.